Given below is one T cell receptor beta chain in context. Its antigen is currently unknown. No DNA is given; TCRdb re-called the 5' RACE reads and lists each CDR3 protein once. The ten top clones account for approximately 2.4%, within a sample of more than 350,000 distinct CDR3 sequences. These data come from a study of monozygotic twins with inflammatory bowel disease. Per the germline V gene, CDR1 is LNHNV and CDR2 is YYDKDF (reference sequence). This CDR3 has 14 residues. Broader study findings: Sharing of clonotypes with others was lower in IBD patients than in healthy twins, and this was especially so with disease activity. Diversity of TCRbeta measured by inverse Simpson was lower in IBD patients than in healthy co-twins. In patient repertoires, differing immunosuppressive treatments may have added some variability.

The receptor comes from a human donor with ulcerative colitis or Crohn's disease, or a healthy co-twin of an affected twin (not recorded which). V is TRBV15 and J is TRBJ2-2; without DNA, the TCRdb call of TRBD1 cannot be checked. The sample consisted of blood. CDR3 in amino acids: CATSPPLASGELFF.